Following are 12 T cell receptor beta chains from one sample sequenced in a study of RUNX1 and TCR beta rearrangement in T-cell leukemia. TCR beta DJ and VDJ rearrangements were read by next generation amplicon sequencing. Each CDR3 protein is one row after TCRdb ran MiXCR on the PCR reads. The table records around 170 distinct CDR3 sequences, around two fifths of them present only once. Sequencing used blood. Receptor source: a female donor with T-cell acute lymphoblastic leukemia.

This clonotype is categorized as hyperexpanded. The CDR3: CSARAQLDYEQYF. CDR3 nucleotide sequence: TGCAGTGCTAGAGCCCAACTAGACTACGAGCAGTACTTC. The chain combines TRBV20-1 with TRBJ2-7; the D gene is possibly TRBD2 (5 bases). The CDR3 loop spans 13 amino acids. Germline lookup yields CDR1 DFQATT and CDR2 SNEGSKA (reference sequence). Trimming took 1 base from V and 3 from J, leaving 10 bases between them.

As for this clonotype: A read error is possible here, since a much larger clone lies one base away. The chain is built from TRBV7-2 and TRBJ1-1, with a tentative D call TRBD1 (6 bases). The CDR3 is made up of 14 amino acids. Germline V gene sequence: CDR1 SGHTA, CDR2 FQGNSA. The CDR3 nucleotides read TGTGCCAGCACTGGGGGGGCTTCGGACACTGAAGTTTTCTTT. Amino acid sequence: CASTGGASDTEVFF.

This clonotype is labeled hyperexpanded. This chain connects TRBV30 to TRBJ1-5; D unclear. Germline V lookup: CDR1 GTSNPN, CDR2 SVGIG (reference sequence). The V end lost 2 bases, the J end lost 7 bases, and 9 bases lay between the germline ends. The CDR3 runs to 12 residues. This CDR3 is CAWSLYSQPQHF. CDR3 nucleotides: TGTGCCTGGAGTTTATACTCCCAGCCCCAGCATTTT.

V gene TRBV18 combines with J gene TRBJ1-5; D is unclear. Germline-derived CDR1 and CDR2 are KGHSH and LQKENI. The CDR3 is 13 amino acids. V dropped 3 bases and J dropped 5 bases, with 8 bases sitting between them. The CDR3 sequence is CASSPLRDQPQHF. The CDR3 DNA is TGTGCCAGCTCACCCCTCAGAGATCAGCCCCAGCATTTT.

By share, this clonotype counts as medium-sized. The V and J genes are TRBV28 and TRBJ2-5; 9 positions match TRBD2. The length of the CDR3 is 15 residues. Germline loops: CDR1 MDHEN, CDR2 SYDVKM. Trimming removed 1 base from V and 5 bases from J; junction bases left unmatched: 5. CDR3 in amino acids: CASSLLLAGGETQYF. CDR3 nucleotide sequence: TGTGCCAGCAGTTTATTACTAGCGGGTGGGGAGACCCAGTACTTC.

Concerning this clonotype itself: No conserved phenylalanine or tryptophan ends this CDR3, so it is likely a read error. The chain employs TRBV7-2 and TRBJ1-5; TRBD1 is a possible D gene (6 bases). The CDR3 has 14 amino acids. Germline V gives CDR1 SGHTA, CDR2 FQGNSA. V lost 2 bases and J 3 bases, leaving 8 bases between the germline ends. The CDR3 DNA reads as TGTGCCAGCAGCTTATCAGGGGCCAATCAGCCCCAGCATTCT. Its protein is CASSLSGANQPQHS.

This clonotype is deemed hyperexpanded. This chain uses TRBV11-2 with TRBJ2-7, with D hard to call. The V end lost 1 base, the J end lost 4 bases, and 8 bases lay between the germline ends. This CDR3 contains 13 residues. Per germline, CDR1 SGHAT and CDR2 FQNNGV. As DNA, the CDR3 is TGTGCCAGCAGCTTAGTGGCCGGATACGAGCAGTACGTC. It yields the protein CASSLVAGYEQYV.

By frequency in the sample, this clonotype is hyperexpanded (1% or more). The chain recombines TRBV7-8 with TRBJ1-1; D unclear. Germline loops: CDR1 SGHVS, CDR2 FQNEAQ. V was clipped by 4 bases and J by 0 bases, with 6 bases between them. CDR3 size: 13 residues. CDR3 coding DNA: TGTGCCAGCAGCTCATGGCTGAACACTGAAGCTTTCTTT. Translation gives CASSSWLNTEAFF.

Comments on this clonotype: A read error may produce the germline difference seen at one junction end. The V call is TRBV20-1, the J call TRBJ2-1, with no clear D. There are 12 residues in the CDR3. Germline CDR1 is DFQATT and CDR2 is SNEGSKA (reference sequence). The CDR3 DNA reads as TGCGGTGGGTCTGGCTCCTCCAATGAGCCGTTCTTC. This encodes CGGSGSSNEPFF.

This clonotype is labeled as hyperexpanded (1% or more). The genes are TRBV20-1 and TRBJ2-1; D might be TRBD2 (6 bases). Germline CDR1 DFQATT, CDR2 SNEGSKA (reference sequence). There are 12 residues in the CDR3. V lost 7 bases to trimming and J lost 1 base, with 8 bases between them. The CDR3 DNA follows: TGCAGTGGGGCGGGATCCTACAATGAGCAGTTCTTC. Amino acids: CSGAGSYNEQFF.

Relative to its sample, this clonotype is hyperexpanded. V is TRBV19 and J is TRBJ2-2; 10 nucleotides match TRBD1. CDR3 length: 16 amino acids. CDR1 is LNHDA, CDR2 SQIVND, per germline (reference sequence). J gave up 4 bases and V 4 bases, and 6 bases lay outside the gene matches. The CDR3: CASSRQGALGTGELFF. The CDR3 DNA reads TGTGCCAGTAGTAGACAGGGGGCTTTGGGCACCGGGGAGCTGTTTTTT.

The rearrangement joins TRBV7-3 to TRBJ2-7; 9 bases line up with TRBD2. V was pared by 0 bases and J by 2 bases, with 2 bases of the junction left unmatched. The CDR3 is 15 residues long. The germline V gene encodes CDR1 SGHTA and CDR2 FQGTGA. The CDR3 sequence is CASSLTSGGPYEQYV. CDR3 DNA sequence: TGTGCCAGCAGCTTAACTAGCGGGGGACCCTACGAGCAGTACGTC.